The 23 T cell receptor beta chains below all came from one sample that was sequenced in a study of somatic mutations in cytotoxic T cells in rheumatoid arthritis. This table comes from immunoSEQ multiplex PCR, and its TCRdb copy is limited to in-frame clones, with some not included. Of some 11,000 clones in the sample, over 65% are singletons; the top ten hold around two fifths. Sequencing was carried out using CD8+ T cells sorted from blood. The origin of the receptors is an adult with rheumatoid arthritis.

This clone was seen a few times. The J gene is TRBJ2-3, the V gene TRBV5-1; perhaps TRBD1 as D (5 bases). V was pared by 6 bases and J by 3 bases, with 14 bases between. The length of the CDR3 is 14 residues. Germline CDR1 and CDR2: SGHRS and YFSETQ. The CDR3 loop reads CASMPGFVTDTQYF. The CDR3 region has the DNA TGCGCCAGCATGCCAGGGTTCGTGACAGATACGCAGTATTTT.

The gene calls are TRBV6-5 and TRBJ2-1; D is unclear. Per germline, CDR1 MNHEY and CDR2 SVGAGI. V lost 8 bases and J lost 7, with 15 bases in between. The CDR3 spans 13 residues. The CDR3 sequence: CASGYTVRNEQFF. The CDR3 coding sequence is TGTGCCAGCGGGTATACGGTACGGAATGAGCAGTTCTTC.

V usage is TRBV5-1 and J usage is TRBJ1-6; D is uncertain. V was pared by 0 bases and J by 2 bases, with 15 bases between. The CDR3 contains 18 residues. Per germline, CDR1 SGHRS and CDR2 YFSETQ. The CDR3 spells CASSLGSGGGAYNSPLHF. The CDR3 bases are TGCGCCAGCAGCTTGGGTTCGGGTGGCGGGGCCTATAATTCACCCCTCCACTTT.

DNA for the CDR3: TGTGCCAGTAGCGAGGAAGAGACCCAGTACTTC. It codes for CASSEEETQYF. The V gene is TRBV19, the J gene TRBJ2-5; no firm D call. This CDR3 has 11 amino acids. The V end lost 6 bases, the J end lost 3 bases, and 5 bases lay between the germline ends. CDR1 and CDR2 from the germline V gene are LNHDA and SQIVND (reference sequence).

The chain has TRBV28 and TRBJ1-5; D is perhaps TRBD1 (5 bases). This CDR3 spans 18 amino acids. V shed 6 bases and J shed 5 bases, with 26 bases lying between them. Germline-derived CDR1 and CDR2 are MDHEN and SYDVKM. DNA of the CDR3: TGTGCCAGCAGCCCCCGGGGACTCCGGGCACTTGGGGATCAGCCCCAGCATTTT. It is translated as CASSPRGLRALGDQPQHF. The variable domain in full, with the rest retrieved from reference TRBV28 and TRBJ1-5, is DVKVTQSSRYLVKRTGEKVFLECVQDMDHENMFWYRQDPGLGLRLIYFSYDVKMKEKGDIPEGYSVSREKKERFSLILESASTNQTSMYLCASSPRGLRALGDQPQHFGDGTRLSIL.

This sequence joins TRBV7-6 and TRBJ2-1, with D perhaps assigned TRBD1 or TRBD2 (5 bases each). V shed 5 bases and J shed 10 bases, with 21 bases lying between them. In germline, CDR1 is SGHVS, CDR2 FNYEAQ. This CDR3 comprises 15 residues. The CDR3 loop reads CASSPVRGTLQEQFF. The CDR3 region has the DNA TGTGCCAGCAGCCCCGTGAGGGGAACCCTGCAGGAGCAGTTCTTC. Full variable domain (rest looked up from reference TRBV7-6 and TRBJ2-1): GAGVSQSPRYKVTKRGQDVALRCDPISGHVSLYWYRQALGQGPEFLTYFNYEAQQDKSGLPNDRFSAERPEGSISTLTIQRTEQRDSAMYRCASSPVRGTLQEQFFGPGTRLTVL.

V usage is TRBV7-9 and J usage is TRBJ2-1; maybe TRBD2 (5 bases). V was clipped by 8 bases and J by 7 bases, with 18 bases between them. This CDR3 spans 14 amino acids. The germline V gene has CDR1 SEHNR and CDR2 FQNEAQ (reference sequence). The CDR3: CASWTPQIQNEQFF. The CDR3 region has the DNA TGTGCCAGCTGGACTCCTCAGATCCAGAATGAGCAGTTCTTC.

In this sample, this clone turned up a few times. The chain uses TRBV28 and TRBJ2-1; D might be TRBD1 (7 bases). Per the germline V gene, CDR1 is MDHEN and CDR2 is SYDVKM. V lost 4 bases to trimming and J lost 6 bases, with 22 bases between them. The CDR3 extends over 17 amino acids. Here the CDR3 reads CASSYPGGTSWGNEQFF. Written as DNA, the CDR3 is TGTGCCAGCAGTTACCCAGGGGGGACCTCTTGGGGCAATGAGCAGTTCTTC. The full variable domain, with the rest looked up from reference TRBV28 and TRBJ2-1, is DVKVTQSSRYLVKRTGEKVFLECVQDMDHENMFWYRQDPGLGLRLIYFSYDVKMKEKGDIPEGYSVSREKKERFSLILESASTNQTSMYLCASSYPGGTSWGNEQFFGPGTRLTVL.

This chain joins TRBV29-1 and TRBJ2-3, with D possibly matching TRBD2 (6 bases). V dropped 6 bases and J dropped 4 bases, with 17 bases sitting between them. This CDR3 has 14 residues. From germline, CDR1 is SQVTM and CDR2 ANQGSEA. In DNA, the CDR3 is TGCAGCGTCCTCGGGGGACTCCGGGCAGATACGCAGTATTTT. Amino acids: CSVLGGLRADTQYF.

This clone is termed large (0.1 to 1%). V gene TRBV28 combines with J gene TRBJ2-7; 8 nucleotides align to TRBD1. Germline V gene data show CDR1 as MDHEN and CDR2 as SYDVKM. Trimming at V came to 0 bases and at J to 3 bases, leaving 1 base not matched to a gene. This CDR3 region has 14 residues. CDR3 DNA: TGTGCCAGCAGTTTATGGACAGGGGTCTACGAGCAGTACTTC. Amino acids: CASSLWTGVYEQYF.

The table lists this clone with a few counts. The chain uses TRBV4-1 and TRBJ2-7, with 13 positions matching TRBD2. From germline, CDR1 is MGHRA and CDR2 YSYEKL. The ends lost 1 base at V and 0 bases at J; junction bases unmatched: 0. This CDR3 is built from 16 residues. In DNA form, the CDR3 reads TGCGCCAGCAGCCAAGGGACTAGCGGGGGCTCCTACGAGCAGTACTTC. Amino acid sequence: CASSQGTSGGSYEQYF.

The chain is built from TRBV27 and TRBJ1-6, with 7 bases identical to TRBD1. The trim removed 6 bases at V and 14 bases at J, leaving 13 bases unmatched. The CDR3 runs to 14 residues. The V gene's germline CDR1 is MNHEY and CDR2 SMNVEV (reference sequence). CDR3 amino acids: CASREGQPIQALHF. The DNA of the CDR3 is TGTGCCAGCAGGGAGGGACAGCCAATTCAGGCCCTCCACTTT.

DNA for the CDR3: TGTGCCAGCAGTTCCCAGGGGGCCACAAAGTCCGGGGAGCTGTTTTTT. This encodes CASSSQGATKSGELFF. V usage is TRBV28 and J usage is TRBJ2-2; 8 nucleotides match TRBD1. The CDR3 is 16 residues long. The V gene end was trimmed by 4 bases and the J gene end by 6 bases; junction bases not matched to a gene: 10. Germline loops: CDR1 MDHEN, CDR2 SYDVKM.

The chain carries TRBV11-2 and TRBJ1-1; 8 bases fit TRBD1. V shed 0 bases, J shed 6 bases, and the junction held 15 bases outside the gene matches. Per the germline V gene, CDR1 is SGHAT and CDR2 is FQNNGV. CDR3 length: 18 amino acids. The CDR3 DNA reads TGTGCCAGCAGCTTAGATAGGGGCAGGGGGCGGGTTTTGGCTGAAGCTTTCTTT. It encodes CASSLDRGRGRVLAEAFF.

The V call is TRBV27, the J call TRBJ2-2, with TRBD2 identical over 10 bases. CDR1 and CDR2 from the germline V gene are MNHEY and SMNVEV (reference sequence). The trim removed 5 bases at V and 8 bases at J, leaving 5 bases unmatched. This CDR3 region has 14 residues. CDR3 in amino acids: CASSGGLAMGELFF. The DNA for the CDR3 is TGTGCCAGCAGTGGGGGACTAGCGATGGGGGAGCTGTTTTTT.

The chain uses TRBV6-1 and TRBJ1-2; perhaps TRBD1 as D (6 bases). Germline CDR1 MNHNS, CDR2 SASEGT. The CDR3 totals 12 residues. Trimming stripped 11 bases from V and 1 base from J, with 11 bases between. The CDR3 protein is CAAQGFNYGYTF. DNA for the CDR3: TGTGCCGCCCAGGGGTTTAACTATGGCTACACCTTC.

With regard to this clone: Different DNA sequences within this sample yield the same CDR3. V is TRBV19 and J is TRBJ1-5; tentative D call: TRBD1 (5 bases). Trimming cost V 3 bases and J 0 bases, with 9 bases left between them. The CDR3 consists of 15 residues. Germline-derived CDR1 and CDR2 are LNHDA and SQIVND (reference sequence). In nucleotides, the CDR3 is TGTGCCAGTAGTATCTGGGGGACTAGCAATCAGCCCCAGCATTTT. It yields the protein CASSIWGTSNQPQHF.

The chain uses TRBV13 and TRBJ1-1, with no clear D. Germline lookup yields CDR1 PRHDT and CDR2 FYEKMQ (reference sequence). The germline V and J ends were trimmed by 5 bases and 2 bases, with 15 bases remaining between them. CDR3 size: 15 residues. CDR3 DNA: TGTGCCAGCAGCCCTAGAACAGAAGCAAACACTGAAGCTTTCTTT. Translation: CASSPRTEANTEAFF.

The genes are TRBV6-1 and TRBJ1-5; 8 bases agree with TRBD1. CDR1 and CDR2 (germline): MNHNS, SASEGT. The CDR3 is 15 residues long. V lost 5 bases, J lost 3 bases, and 6 bases stayed unmatched. This CDR3 reads CASSMDRALNQPQHF. The DNA for the CDR3 is TGTGCCAGCAGTATGGACAGGGCCCTCAATCAGCCCCAGCATTTT.

The chain is built from TRBV30 and TRBJ1-5; TRBD1 is a possible D gene (6 bases). Trimming stripped 2 bases from V and 3 bases from J, with 8 bases between. This CDR3 is 13 amino acids long. The germline gives CDR1 GTSNPN, CDR2 SVGIG (reference sequence). In DNA, the CDR3 is TGTGCCTGGAGTCGACAGGACAATCAGCCCCAGCATTTT. This codes for CAWSRQDNQPQHF.

This clone was observed a handful of times. J is TRBJ1-1 and V is TRBV2; 8 nucleotides line up with TRBD1. V was clipped by 4 bases and J by 5 bases; unmatched bases: 9. Germline CDR1 SNHLY, CDR2 FYNNEI. This CDR3 has 15 residues. The CDR3 is CASSVSRGHGTEAFF. CDR3 in DNA: TGTGCCAGCAGTGTCTCCAGGGGGCATGGGACTGAAGCTTTCTTT.

The rearrangement links TRBV5-4 to TRBJ2-5, with 8 positions matching TRBD1. After removal of 5 bases from V and 0 bases from J, the junction contained 9 bases not matched to a gene. The CDR3 is 16 amino acids. Germline assignment: CDR1 SGHNT and CDR2 YYREEE (reference sequence). CDR3 amino acids: CASRHARDRYQETQYF. Written as DNA, the CDR3 is TGTGCCAGCAGGCACGCCCGGGACAGGTACCAAGAGACCCAGTACTTC.

The chain links TRBV5-6 to TRBJ1-4, with D perhaps matching TRBD1 (6 bases). In germline, CDR1 is SGHDT, CDR2 YYEEEE. The CDR3 spans 16 residues. V lost 4 bases and J 8 bases, leaving 21 bases between the germline ends. The CDR3, as DNA: TGTGCCAGCAGCACCGGGACATGGGGGAGAGGCGAAAAACTGTTTTTT. Translated: CASSTGTWGRGEKLFF.